A single T cell receptor (beta chain) is shown here with its context. Its antigen remains unidentified. Library construction relied on the immunoSEQ multiplex PCR assay. For the multiplex PCR, a mixture combining 60 forward primers for TCR Vbeta segments and 13 reverse primers for TCR Jbeta segments was used. A multiplex PCR assay on genomic DNA amplified the CDR3 region of rearranged TCR beta genes. The Illumina HiSeq System was used to sequence the amplified TCR beta libraries as 87-base-pair reads. From the authors' description of their analysis: Across the 600 to 700 repertoires, a later analysis counted around 80 million unique TCR beta chains, around 11 million of which were shared by at least two donors. A nearest-neighbor algorithm error-corrected the raw reads and collapsed the reads into unique sequences, merging closely related sequences to remove PCR and sequencing errors. V, D and J gene segments were assigned by aligning CDR3 sequences to IMGT reference sequences. For a sequence to be retained, at least a six-nucleotide match to both a V gene segment and a J gene segment was required. Rearrangements were called productive when the CDR3 lacked stop codons and stayed in frame with V and J; all others were non-productive. CDR3 was defined by IMGT convention, running from the second conserved V-encoded cysteine to the conserved J-encoded phenylalanine. In an earlier analysis of around 600 of the donors, sequences lacking an unambiguous match to a single V gene segment were excluded. An earlier analysis of a few hundred of the donors called V segments functional above 56.7% productive rearrangements and segregating when the between-donor standard deviation exceeded 5%. A statistical classification framework was developed to diagnose cytomegalovirus status using the catalog of TCR beta chain sequences. In a later analysis, TCR nucleotide sequences were compared against IMGT/GENE-DB human TR gene sequences so that V and J genes could be assigned. A later analysis assigned CDR3 sequences and most-parsimonious VDJ recombination scenarios with the TCRdist pipeline. In a later analysis, every TCR beta chain was defined by the combination of its CDR3 amino acid sequence and its V-gene family, and reads without a unique V-gene family were dropped. A later analysis removed 500 to 650 highly shared, low-generation-probability nucleotide sequences to deal with suspected cross-contamination and a sequencing artifact. A later analysis calculated a clonal expansion index for each public chain from normalized within-repertoire ranks of inferred template counts. A later analysis computed generation probabilities with a VDJ recombination model fitted to out-of-frame rearrangements, and checked the results against IGoR. A later analysis scored TCR-TCR, TCR-HLA and TCR-CMV co-occurrence with hypergeometric tests, applying a repertoire-size bias correction to TCR pairs. False discovery rates were estimated in a later analysis by permuting HLA or CMV assignments 20 times. In a later analysis, co-occurring TCRs were grouped using DBSCAN, with TCRdist sequence similarity added in when clustering inside HLA-allele-positive subsets. Repertoires with fewer than 30,000 or more than 120,000 public chains were left out of co-occurrence clustering, as were a handful of repertoires with anomalous nucleotide sharing. Drawn from immuneACCESS, this table holds only the in-frame rearrangements with V and J called that TCRdb kept. Clones are partly lost; checked studies trace under half to an unresolved V gene and leave the rest unexplained. From that table come the V and J calls and clone size; the DNA was used to work out D and trimming. The sample table includes around 31,000 clones. The ten top clones hold around 4.7% of the sample.

V gives up 1 base and J gives up 2 bases, and the segment between their germline ends measures 15 bases. Sequences SGDLS (CDR1) and YYNGEE (CDR2) are obtained from the germline V gene. The CDR3, cysteine through phenylalanine, is 16 amino acids long. Only CDR3 DNA is held: 48 bases, read in frame from base 1. The cohort consisted of 600 to 700 healthy bone marrow donors. Cohort members were all nominally healthy when sampled, although unrecorded immune exposures were likely present. The donor tested CMV seronegative, placing the donor among the approximately 400 seronegative members of the cohort. Each donor provided a peripheral blood sample, and peripheral blood mononuclear cells were used for TCR beta sequencing. The Qiagen DNeasy Blood Extraction Kit was used to extract genomic DNA from the blood cell samples. The entry originates in a study of cytomegalovirus exposure and HLA in healthy donors (dated by TCRdb to between 2016 and 2019). Regarding the research as a whole: In an earlier analysis of several hundred of the donors, 276 Gb of sequence data and 117 million unique TCR beta sequences from 150 million to 200 million T cells were reported. An early release covering roughly 640 HLA-typed donors comprised around 300 gigabases of sequencing data and 85 million or so unique TCR sequences. The study combined high-throughput TCR immunosequencing, statistical association of individual TCRs with disease status, and machine learning to predict cytomegalovirus infection status. The aim of the study was to test whether cataloging public T cell receptors could identify signatures of past pathogen exposure. To decide whether each TCR beta V gene segment behaved as functional or pseudogenic, an earlier analysis of approximately 620 of the donors relied on high-throughput TCR beta sequencing. HLA typing covered class I and class II loci at four-digit resolution. A separate validation cohort of over a hundred different subjects was used in addition to the approximately 610-subject first cohort. The number of typed donors differed by locus: roughly 629-640 for A, B, C, DRB1 and DQB1; some 540 for DQA1; approximately 600 for DPA1; and about 450 for DPB1. To study patterns of TCR occurrence, a later analysis re-analyzed previously published TCR beta repertoires from several hundred donors and added high-resolution HLA genotyping. Roughly five DR-DQ haplotypes were treated as single units for association and clustering because of strong linkage in the cohort. Of the 398 genotyped donors, over 65% fell in the genetic ancestry cluster associated with self-reported Caucasian donors. Using immunosequencing, the study profiled T cell repertoires from some 670 subjects and related those repertoires to cytomegalovirus serostatus. Alongside the repertoire data, information on donor age, sex, ethnicity and CMV serostatus was compiled. Rather than using new phenotypic data, the later analysis identified candidate immune exposures from TCR beta sequences and from how often those sequences occurred across donors. A later genetic analysis took genome-wide SNP genotypes for about 65% of the 666 donors and used that subset as a discovery cohort. Every discovery cohort repertoire had been produced on one sequencing platform. Across some 400 genotyped donors of the cohort, an average of about 250,000 unique TCR beta nucleotide sequences per donor were sequenced, and roughly 20% of those sequences were non-productive. Paper-wide results and their limitations: A later analysis found that HLA-associated TCR beta chains were more clonally expanded and had lower generation probabilities than equally common non-associated chains. The cohort was sequenced for TCR beta chains only, and without alpha or paired-chain data the features that could be detected were limited. The presence/absence analyses assumed that sequencing depth was roughly uniform across donors, and that assumption may not be true. The sequencing pipeline was judged likely to have produced a cluster of highly shared sequence variants as a technical artifact. At a false discovery rate of 0.05, a later analysis linked under 20,000 TCR beta sequences to specific HLA alleles. Broadly in line with IMGT annotations, most TCR beta V segments showed up in productive rearrangements about 90% or about 30% of the time in an earlier analysis of approximately 640 of the donors. In a later analysis, most CMV-associated TCR beta chains were found to appear HLA-restricted, with HLA associations seemingly driven largely by CMV exposure. Immune exposure information for the cohort was limited to CMV serostatus. Approximately 16 rarely observed V segments, including chromosome 9 orphons, were excluded from the earlier analysis of almost 600 of the donors because counts were too low. In a later analysis, the rate of TCR association differed among HLA loci, with DRB1 alleles having the most associated TCRs and HLA-C alleles having the fewest. Strong co-occurrence of HLA alleles, especially DR and DQ, made assigning TCR associations to individual alleles difficult. The classifier was reported to diagnose cytomegalovirus status with high specificity and sensitivity in both the original and validation cohorts. The authors suggested that the approach could potentially be extended to other disease states and immunological phenotypes. Because the 87-base-pair reads could not distinguish some IMGT-functional V segments, including TRBV6-2 and TRBV6-3, those segments were excluded. In a later analysis, several top co-occurrence clusters were reported to appear linked to parvovirus B19, influenza, CMV and Epstein-Barr virus. HLA typing was unavailable for some donors at each locus, so association tests used only the typed subset. Correlated functional status among segregating V segments might reflect linkage disequilibrium, but an unknown experimental factor could not be ruled out. A further reported finding was that TCR beta sequences accurately predicted the HLA-A and HLA-B alleles for most subjects in the first cohort. According to a later genetic analysis, donors in an Asian-associated ancestry cluster had fewer N-insertions in productive TCRs than the roughly 700-donor mean. Three of the identified cytomegalovirus-associated TCR beta chains were confirmed in vitro to be specific for cytomegalovirus antigens. The study listed 150 to 200 TCR beta chains as associated with cytomegalovirus. Across donors, most TCR sequences were observed very rarely, whereas some public TCRs were present in many individuals. V-gene and J-gene trimming of TCR beta chains was associated with a missense DCLRE1C variant in a later genetic analysis, and the association was replicated in an independent cohort.

The sequence came from a female donor in good health and CMV-seronegative. Material: PBMCs. Here the chain combines TRBV9 and TRBJ2-5; TRBD1 might be the D gene, on 6 matching bases. The CDR3 loop reads CASSVSPGHSQETQYF. Read as DNA, the sequence is TGTGCCAGCAGCGTATCACCGGGACATTCACAAGAGACCCAGTACTTC.